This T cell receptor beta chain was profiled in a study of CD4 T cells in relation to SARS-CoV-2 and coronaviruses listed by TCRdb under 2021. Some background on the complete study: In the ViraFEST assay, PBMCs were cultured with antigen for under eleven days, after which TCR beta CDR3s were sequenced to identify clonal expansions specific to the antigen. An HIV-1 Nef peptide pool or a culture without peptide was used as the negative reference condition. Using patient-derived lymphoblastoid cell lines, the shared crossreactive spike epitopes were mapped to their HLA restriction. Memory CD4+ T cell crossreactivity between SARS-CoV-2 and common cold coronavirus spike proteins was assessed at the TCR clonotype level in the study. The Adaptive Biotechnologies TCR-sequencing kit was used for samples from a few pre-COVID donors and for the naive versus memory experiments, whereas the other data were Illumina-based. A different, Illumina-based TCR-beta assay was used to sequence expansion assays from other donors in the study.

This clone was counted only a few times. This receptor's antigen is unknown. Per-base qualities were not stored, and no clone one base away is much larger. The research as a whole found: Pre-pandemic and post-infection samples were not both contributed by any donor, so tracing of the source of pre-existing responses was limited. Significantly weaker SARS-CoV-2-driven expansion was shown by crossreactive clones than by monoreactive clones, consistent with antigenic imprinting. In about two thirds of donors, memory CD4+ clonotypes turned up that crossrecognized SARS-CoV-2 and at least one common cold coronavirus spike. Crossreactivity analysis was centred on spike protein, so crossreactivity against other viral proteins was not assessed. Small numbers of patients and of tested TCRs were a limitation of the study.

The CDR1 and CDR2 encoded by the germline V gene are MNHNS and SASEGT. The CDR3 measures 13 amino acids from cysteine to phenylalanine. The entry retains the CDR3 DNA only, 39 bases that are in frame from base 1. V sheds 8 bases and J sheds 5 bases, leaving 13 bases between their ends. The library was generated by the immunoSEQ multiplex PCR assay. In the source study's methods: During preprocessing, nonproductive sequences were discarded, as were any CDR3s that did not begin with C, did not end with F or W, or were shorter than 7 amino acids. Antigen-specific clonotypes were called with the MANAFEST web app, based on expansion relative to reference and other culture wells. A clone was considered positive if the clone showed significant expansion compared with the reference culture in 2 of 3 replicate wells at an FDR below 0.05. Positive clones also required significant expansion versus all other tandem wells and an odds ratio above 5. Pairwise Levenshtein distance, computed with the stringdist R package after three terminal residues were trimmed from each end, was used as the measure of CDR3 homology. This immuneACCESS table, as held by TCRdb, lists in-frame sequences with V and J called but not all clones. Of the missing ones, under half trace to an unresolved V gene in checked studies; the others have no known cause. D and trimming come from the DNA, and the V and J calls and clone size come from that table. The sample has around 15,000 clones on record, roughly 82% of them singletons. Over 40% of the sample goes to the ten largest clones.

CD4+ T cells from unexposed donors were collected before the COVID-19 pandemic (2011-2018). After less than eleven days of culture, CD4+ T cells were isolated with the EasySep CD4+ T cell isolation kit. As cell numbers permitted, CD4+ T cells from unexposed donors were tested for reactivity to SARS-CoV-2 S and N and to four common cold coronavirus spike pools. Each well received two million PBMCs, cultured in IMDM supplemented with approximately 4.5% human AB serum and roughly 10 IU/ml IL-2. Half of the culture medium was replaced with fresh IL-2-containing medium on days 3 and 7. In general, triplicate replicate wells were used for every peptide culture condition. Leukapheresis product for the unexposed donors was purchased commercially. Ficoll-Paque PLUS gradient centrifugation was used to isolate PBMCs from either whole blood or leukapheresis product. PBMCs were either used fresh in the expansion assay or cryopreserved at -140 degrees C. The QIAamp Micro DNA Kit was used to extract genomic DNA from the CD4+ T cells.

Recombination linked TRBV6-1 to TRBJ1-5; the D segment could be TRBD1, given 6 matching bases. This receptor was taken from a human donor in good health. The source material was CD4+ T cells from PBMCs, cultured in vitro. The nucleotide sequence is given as TGTGCCAGCGGGGGCAAGGCGGATCAGCCCCAGCATTTT. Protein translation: CASGGKADQPQHF.